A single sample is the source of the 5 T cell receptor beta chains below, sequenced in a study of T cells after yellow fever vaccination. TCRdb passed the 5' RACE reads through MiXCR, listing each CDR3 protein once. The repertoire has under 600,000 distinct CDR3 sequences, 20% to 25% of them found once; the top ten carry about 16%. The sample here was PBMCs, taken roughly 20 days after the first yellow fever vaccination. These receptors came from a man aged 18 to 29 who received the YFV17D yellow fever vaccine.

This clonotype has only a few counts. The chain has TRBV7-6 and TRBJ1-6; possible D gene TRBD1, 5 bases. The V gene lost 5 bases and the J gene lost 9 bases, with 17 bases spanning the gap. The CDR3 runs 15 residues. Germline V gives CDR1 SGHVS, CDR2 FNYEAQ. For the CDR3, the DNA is TGTGCCAGCAGCACCCGACAGTCTTTGGCTTCACCCCTCCACTTT. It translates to CASSTRQSLASPLHF.

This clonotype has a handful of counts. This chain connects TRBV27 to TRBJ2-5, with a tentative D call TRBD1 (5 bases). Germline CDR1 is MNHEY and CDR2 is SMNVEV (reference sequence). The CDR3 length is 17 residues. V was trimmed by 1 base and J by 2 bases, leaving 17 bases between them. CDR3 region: CASSLFLPNRIQETQYF. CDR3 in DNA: TGTGCCAGCAGTTTATTTCTCCCGAACAGGATTCAAGAGACCCAGTACTTC.

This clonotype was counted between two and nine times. The CDR3 bases are TGTGCCAGCAGTTTGAATCGGGAAACGGACGAGCAGTACTTC. It encodes CASSLNRETDEQYF. This rearrangement joins TRBV12-3 or TRBV12-4 to TRBJ2-7; perhaps TRBD2 as D (5 bases). Trimming left V 3 bases short and J 5 bases short, with 14 bases between. The CDR3 extends over 14 amino acids.

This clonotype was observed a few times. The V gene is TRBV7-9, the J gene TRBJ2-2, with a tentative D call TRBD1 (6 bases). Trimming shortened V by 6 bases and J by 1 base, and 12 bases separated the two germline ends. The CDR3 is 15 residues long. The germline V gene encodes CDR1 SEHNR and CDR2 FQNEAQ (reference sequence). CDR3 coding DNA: TGTGCCAGCAGACCAGGGACACGGAACACCGGGGAGCTGTTTTTT. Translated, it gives CASRPGTRNTGELFF.

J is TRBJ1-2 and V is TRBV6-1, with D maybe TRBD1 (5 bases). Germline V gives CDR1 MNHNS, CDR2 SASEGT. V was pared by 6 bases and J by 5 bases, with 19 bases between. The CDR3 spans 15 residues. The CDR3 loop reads CASRTDDREDYGYTF. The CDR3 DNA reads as TGTGCCAGCAGAACCGATGACAGAGAGGATTATGGCTACACCTTC.